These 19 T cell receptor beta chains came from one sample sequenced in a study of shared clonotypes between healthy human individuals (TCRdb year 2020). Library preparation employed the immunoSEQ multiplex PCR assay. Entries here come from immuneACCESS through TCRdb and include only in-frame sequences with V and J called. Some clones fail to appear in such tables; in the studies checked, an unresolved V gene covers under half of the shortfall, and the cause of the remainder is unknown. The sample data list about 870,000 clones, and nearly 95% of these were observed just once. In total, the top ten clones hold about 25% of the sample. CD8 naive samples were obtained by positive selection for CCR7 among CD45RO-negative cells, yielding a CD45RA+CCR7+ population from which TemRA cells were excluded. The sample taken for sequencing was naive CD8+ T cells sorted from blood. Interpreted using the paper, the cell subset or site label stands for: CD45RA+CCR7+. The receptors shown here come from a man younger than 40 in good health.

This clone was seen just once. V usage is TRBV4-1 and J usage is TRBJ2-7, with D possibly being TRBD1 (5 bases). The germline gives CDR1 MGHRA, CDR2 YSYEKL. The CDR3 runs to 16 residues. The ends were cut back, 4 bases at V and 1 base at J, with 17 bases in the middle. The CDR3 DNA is TGCGCCAGCAGCCTTTATCCCGGAGACAGATCCTACGAGCAGTACTTC. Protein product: CASSLYPGDRSYEQYF.

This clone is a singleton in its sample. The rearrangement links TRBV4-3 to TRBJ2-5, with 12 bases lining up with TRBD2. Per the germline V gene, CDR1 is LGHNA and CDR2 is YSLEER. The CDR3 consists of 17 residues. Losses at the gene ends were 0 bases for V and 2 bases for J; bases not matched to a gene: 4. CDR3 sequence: CASSQDVGLAGQETQYF. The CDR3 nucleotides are TGCGCCAGCAGCCAAGATGTTGGACTAGCGGGACAAGAGACCCAGTACTTC.

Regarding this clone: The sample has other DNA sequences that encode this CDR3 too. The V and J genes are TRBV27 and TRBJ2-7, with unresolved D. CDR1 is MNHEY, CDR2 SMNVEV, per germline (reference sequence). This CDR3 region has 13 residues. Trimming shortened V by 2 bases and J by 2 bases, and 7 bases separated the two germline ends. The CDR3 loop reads CASSLTDTYEQYF. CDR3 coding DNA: TGTGCCAGCAGTTTAACGGATACCTACGAGCAGTACTTC.

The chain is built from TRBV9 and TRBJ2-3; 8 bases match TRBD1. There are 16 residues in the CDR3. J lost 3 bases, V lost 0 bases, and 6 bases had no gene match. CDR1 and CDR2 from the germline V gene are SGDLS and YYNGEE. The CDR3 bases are TGTGCCAGCAGCGTAGGCACAGGGGGTCGGACAGATACGCAGTATTTT. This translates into CASSVGTGGRTDTQYF. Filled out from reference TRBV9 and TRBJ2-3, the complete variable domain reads DSGVTQTPKHLITATGQRVTLRCSPRSGDLSVYWYQQSLDQGLQFLIQYYNGEERAKGNILERFSAQQFPDLHSELNLSSLELGDSALYFCASSVGTGGRTDTQYFGPGTRLTVL.

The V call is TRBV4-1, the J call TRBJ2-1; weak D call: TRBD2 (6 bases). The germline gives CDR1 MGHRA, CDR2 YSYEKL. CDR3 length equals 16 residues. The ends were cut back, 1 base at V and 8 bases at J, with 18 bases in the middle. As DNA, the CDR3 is TGCGCCAGCAGCCAAGGGGGGGAGCCCCTGGGATATGAGCAGTTCTTC. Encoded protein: CASSQGGEPLGYEQFF.

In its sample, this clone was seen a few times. CDR3 in amino acids: CASSEWIETQYF. The CDR3 DNA is TGTGCCAGCAGTGAATGGATAGAGACCCAGTACTTC. This chain uses TRBV6-1 with TRBJ2-5; D unclear. There are 12 residues in the CDR3. Trimming took 2 bases from V and 4 from J, leaving 5 bases between them. Germline V CDR1 and CDR2: MNHNS, SASEGT.

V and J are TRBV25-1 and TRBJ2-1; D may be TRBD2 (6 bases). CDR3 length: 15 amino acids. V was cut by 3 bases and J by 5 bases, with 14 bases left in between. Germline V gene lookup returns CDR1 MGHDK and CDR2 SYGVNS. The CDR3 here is CASSEVGGTHNEQFF. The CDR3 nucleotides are TGTGCCAGCAGTGAGGTGGGGGGAACTCACAATGAGCAGTTCTTC.

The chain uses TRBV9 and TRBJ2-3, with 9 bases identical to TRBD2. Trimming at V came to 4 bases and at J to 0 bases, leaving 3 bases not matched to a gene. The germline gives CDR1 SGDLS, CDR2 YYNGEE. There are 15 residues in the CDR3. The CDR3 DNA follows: TGTGCCAGCAGCCAACTAGCGGGCAGCACAGATACGCAGTATTTT. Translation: CASSQLAGSTDTQYF.

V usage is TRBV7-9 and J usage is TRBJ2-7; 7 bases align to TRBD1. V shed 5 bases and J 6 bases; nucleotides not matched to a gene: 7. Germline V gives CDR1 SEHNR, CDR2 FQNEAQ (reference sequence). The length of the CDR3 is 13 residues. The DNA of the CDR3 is TGTGCCAGCAGCACACGGCAGGGGGTCGAGCAGTACTTC. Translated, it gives CASSTRQGVEQYF.

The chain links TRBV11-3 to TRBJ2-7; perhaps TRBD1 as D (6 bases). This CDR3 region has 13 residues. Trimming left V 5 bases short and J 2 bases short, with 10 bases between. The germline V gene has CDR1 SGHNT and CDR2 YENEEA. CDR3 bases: TGTGCCAGCAGCCCACGGGACACCTACGAGCAGTACTTC. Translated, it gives CASSPRDTYEQYF.

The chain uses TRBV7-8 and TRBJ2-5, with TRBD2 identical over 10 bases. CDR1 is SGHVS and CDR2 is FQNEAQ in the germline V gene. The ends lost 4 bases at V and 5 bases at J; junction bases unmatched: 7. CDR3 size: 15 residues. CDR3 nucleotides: TGTGCCAGCAGCTCAGTAGCGGGAGGTGCGGAGACCCAGTACTTC. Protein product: CASSSVAGGAETQYF.

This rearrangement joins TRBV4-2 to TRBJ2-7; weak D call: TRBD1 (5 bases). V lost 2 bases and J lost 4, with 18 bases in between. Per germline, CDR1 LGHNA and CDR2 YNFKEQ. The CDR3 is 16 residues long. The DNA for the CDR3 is TGTGCCAGCAGCCAATCGACAACCGACAGAGTTTACGAGCAGTACTTC. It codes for CASSQSTTDRVYEQYF.

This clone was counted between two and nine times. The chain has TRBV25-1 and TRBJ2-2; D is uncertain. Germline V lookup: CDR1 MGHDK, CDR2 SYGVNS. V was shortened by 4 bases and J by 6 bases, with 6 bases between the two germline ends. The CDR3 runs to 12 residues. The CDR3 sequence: CASSVAPGELFF. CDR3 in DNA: TGTGCCAGCAGTGTGGCCCCCGGGGAGCTGTTTTTT.

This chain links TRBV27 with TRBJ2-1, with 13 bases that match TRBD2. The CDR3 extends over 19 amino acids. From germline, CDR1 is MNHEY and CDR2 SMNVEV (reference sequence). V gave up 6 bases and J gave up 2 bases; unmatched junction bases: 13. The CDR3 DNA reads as TGTGCCAGCAGCCACGCGACTAGCGGGAGGCTGGGAACCTACAATGAGCAGTTCTTC. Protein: CASSHATSGRLGTYNEQFF.

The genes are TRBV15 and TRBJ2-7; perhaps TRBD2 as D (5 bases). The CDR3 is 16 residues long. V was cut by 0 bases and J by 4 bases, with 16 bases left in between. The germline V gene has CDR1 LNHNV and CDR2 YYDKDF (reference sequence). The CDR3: CATSRDAGLSVYEQYF. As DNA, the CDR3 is TGTGCCACCAGCAGAGATGCGGGTCTATCGGTGTACGAGCAGTACTTC.

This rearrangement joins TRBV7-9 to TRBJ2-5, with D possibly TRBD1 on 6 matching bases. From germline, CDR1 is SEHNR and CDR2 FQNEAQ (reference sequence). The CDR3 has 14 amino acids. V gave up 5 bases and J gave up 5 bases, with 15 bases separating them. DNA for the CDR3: TGTGCCAGCAGCCGACAGGCTGCGGCGGAGACCCAGTACTTC. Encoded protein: CASSRQAAAETQYF.

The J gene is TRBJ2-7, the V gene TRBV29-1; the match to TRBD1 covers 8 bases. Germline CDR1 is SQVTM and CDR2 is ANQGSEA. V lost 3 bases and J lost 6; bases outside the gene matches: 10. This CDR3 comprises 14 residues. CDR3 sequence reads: CSVERTGLFGEQYF. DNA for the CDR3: TGCAGCGTTGAGAGGACAGGGTTATTCGGCGAGCAGTACTTC.

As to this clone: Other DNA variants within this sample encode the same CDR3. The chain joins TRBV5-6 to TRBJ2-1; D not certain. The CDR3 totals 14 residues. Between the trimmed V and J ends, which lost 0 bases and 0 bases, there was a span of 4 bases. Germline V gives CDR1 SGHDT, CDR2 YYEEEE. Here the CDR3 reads CASSLGGSYNEQFF. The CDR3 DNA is TGTGCCAGCAGCTTGGGTGGCTCCTACAATGAGCAGTTCTTC.

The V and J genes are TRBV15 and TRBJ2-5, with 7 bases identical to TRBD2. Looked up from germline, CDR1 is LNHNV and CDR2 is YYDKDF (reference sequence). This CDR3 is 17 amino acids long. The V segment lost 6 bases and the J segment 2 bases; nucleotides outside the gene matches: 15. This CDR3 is CATSGGDFGKDQETQYF. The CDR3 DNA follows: TGTGCCACCAGTGGGGGGGACTTTGGAAAGGATCAAGAGACCCAGTACTTC.